The 5 T cell receptor beta chains below were found in one sample sequenced in a study of T cells in tumors after PD-1 blockade (dated by TCRdb to between 2019 and 2020). Libraries were built with the immunoSEQ multiplex PCR assay. Drawn from immuneACCESS, this table holds only the in-frame rearrangements with V and J called that TCRdb kept. Clones are partly lost; checked studies trace under half to an unresolved V gene and leave the rest unexplained. Here the sample has around 11,000 clones; approximately 61% occur a single time. Less than 15% of the sample is taken by the ten largest. The intended sense of this specimen's time point label: after anti-PD-1 therapy. Here the sequenced sample was tumor tissue, taken after anti-PD-1 treatment. The receptors shown here come from a human donor with basal cell carcinoma.

The rearrangement joins TRBV6-2 or TRBV6-3 to TRBJ1-6, with 9 bases aligning to TRBD1. CDR1 and CDR2 (germline): MNHEY, SVGEGT. The ends lost 2 bases at V and 7 bases at J; junction bases unmatched: 9. The CDR3 contains 17 residues. The CDR3, as DNA: TGTGCCAGCAGTTACCCGACAGGGGGGCTTCAAAATTCACCCCTCCACTTT. Translating it yields CASSYPTGGLQNSPLHF.

This chain uses TRBV5-6 with TRBJ1-2, with D perhaps matching TRBD1 (6 bases). CDR1 and CDR2 (germline): SGHDT, YYEEEE. CDR3 size: 14 residues. Trimming removed 5 bases from V and 8 bases from J, with 19 bases in between. CDR3 DNA sequence: TGTGCCAGCAGTGATTGGGACACCGATTACGGCTACACCTTC. As protein: CASSDWDTDYGYTF.

Written as DNA, the CDR3 is TGCGCCAGCAGCCGGACTAGCGGGGGAGAGACCCAGTACTTC. Amino acid sequence: CASSRTSGGETQYF. This sequence joins TRBV4-1 and TRBJ2-5, with TRBD2 identical over 13 bases. Germline V gives CDR1 MGHRA, CDR2 YSYEKL. This CDR3 region has 14 residues. V lost 4 bases to trimming and J lost 4 bases; unmatched junction nucleotides: 0.

This clone is medium-sized in the sample. The chain links TRBV5-1 to TRBJ1-1; D remains ambiguous. With 3 bases removed from V and 2 bases from J, the gap between germline ends came to 5 bases. The CDR3 contains 12 residues. Germline V lookup: CDR1 SGHRS, CDR2 YFSETQ. CDR3 sequence reads: CASSSINTEAFF. The CDR3 DNA reads as TGCGCCAGCAGCTCCATTAACACTGAAGCTTTCTTT.

This sequence joins TRBV5-6 and TRBJ2-7; 7 positions agree with TRBD2. The V gene end was trimmed by 2 bases and the J gene end by 7 bases; junction bases not matched to a gene: 9. The CDR3 length is 14 residues. CDR1 and CDR2 from the germline V gene are SGHDT and YYEEEE. The CDR3, as DNA: TGTGCCAGCAGCTTTAGGGCGGGAGCGTGGGAGCAGTACTTC. This codes for CASSFRAGAWEQYF. Based on the CDR3 plus reference TRBV5-6 and TRBJ2-7, the full variable domain is DAGVTQSPTHLIKTRGQQVTLRCSPKSGHDTVSWYQQALGQGPQFIFQYYEEEERQRGNFPDRFSGHQFPNYSSELNVNALLLGDSALYLCASSFRAGAWEQYFGPGTRLTVT.